The rows below give T cell receptor beta chains drawn from one sample of a study of CD8 T cells in Susac syndrome. A single record per CDR3 protein comes from TCRdb applying MiXCR to the immunoSEQ multiplex PCR reads. This table holds more than 200,000 distinct CDR3 sequences, 90% to 95% found once. Sequencing input: CD8+ T cells from PBMCs. The receptors shown here come from a human donor with multiple sclerosis. Each CDR3 is given with its conserved first and last residue. Fields, in order: J gene, D gene, V gene, clone size, CDR3 DNA, CDR3 protein. A D gene is named only where the DNA matches it firmly. Not every row has a clone size; where given, it reads once, few, many or a size class.

j_gene: TRBJ2-7; d_gene: -; v_gene: TRBV11-3; abundance: -; CDR3nt: TGTGCCAGCAGCAATGGTCACAGGAGCTCCTACGAGCAGTACTTC; CDR3aa: CASSNGHRSSYEQYF
j_gene: TRBJ2-3; d_gene: TRBD2; v_gene: TRBV11-3; abundance: -; CDR3nt: TGTGCCAGCAGCCCAGGGACTAGCGGAAGCACAGATACGCAGTATTTT; CDR3aa: CASSPGTSGSTDTQYF
j_gene: TRBJ1-2; d_gene: TRBD1; v_gene: TRBV19; abundance: -; CDR3nt: TGTGCCAGTAGCCCCCTTTCGCCGGGACAGCTTAACTATGGCTACACCTTC; CDR3aa: CASSPLSPGQLNYGYTF
j_gene: TRBJ1-5; d_gene: -; v_gene: TRBV30; abundance: -; CDR3nt: TGTGCCTGGAGTGAGTTCCAGTCACCGTATCAGCCCCAGCATTTT; CDR3aa: CAWSEFQSPYQPQHF
j_gene: TRBJ1-5; d_gene: -; v_gene: TRBV12-3/TRBV12-4; abundance: -; CDR3nt: TGTGCCAGCAGTTTAGGGGGAACTAACCAGCCCCAGCATTTT; CDR3aa: CASSLGGTNQPQHF
j_gene: TRBJ1-1; d_gene: -; v_gene: TRBV6-5; abundance: -; CDR3nt: TGTGCCAGCAGGTACGAGGGACGAGAAGCTTTCTTT; CDR3aa: CASRYEGREAFF
j_gene: TRBJ2-7; d_gene: -; v_gene: TRBV12-3/TRBV12-4; abundance: -; CDR3nt: TGTGCCAGCAGTTTCCTAGGACGGGGGTCCTACGAGCAGTACTTC; CDR3aa: CASSFLGRGSYEQYF
j_gene: TRBJ2-1; d_gene: TRBD1; v_gene: TRBV6-1; abundance: once; CDR3nt: TGTGCCAGCAGAATACAGGGGCCCTCCGGAACTAGGAATGAGCAGTTCTTC; CDR3aa: CASRIQGPSGTRNEQFF
j_gene: TRBJ2-3; d_gene: -; v_gene: TRBV7-9; abundance: -; CDR3nt: TGTGCCAGCAGCGCCCTCGGCGGGGTCACAGATACGCAGTATTTT; CDR3aa: CASSALGGVTDTQYF
j_gene: TRBJ2-5; d_gene: -; v_gene: TRBV7-3; abundance: -; CDR3nt: TGTGCCAGCAGCTTAATTAGCGGCCCAGGGACCCAGTACTTC; CDR3aa: CASSLISGPGTQYF
j_gene: TRBJ2-2; d_gene: -; v_gene: TRBV25-1; abundance: few; CDR3nt: TGTGCCAGCAGTCCAGGGAACACCGGGGAGCTGTTTTTT; CDR3aa: CASSPGNTGELFF
j_gene: TRBJ2-7; d_gene: -; v_gene: TRBV20-1; abundance: -; CDR3nt: TGCAGTGCCAGGGACTTTTCTTTCGTCGAGCAGTACTTC; CDR3aa: CSARDFSFVEQYF
j_gene: TRBJ1-1; d_gene: -; v_gene: TRBV19; abundance: -; CDR3nt: TGTGCCAGTAGTATTTCCGGGGGGAACACTGAAGCTTTCTTT; CDR3aa: CASSISGGNTEAFF
j_gene: TRBJ2-5; d_gene: TRBD2; v_gene: TRBV20-1; abundance: once; CDR3nt: TGCAGTGCTAGCTCCTCTAGCGGGGGGCAAGAGACCCAGTACTTC; CDR3aa: CSASSSSGGQETQYF
j_gene: TRBJ2-1; d_gene: -; v_gene: TRBV14; abundance: -; CDR3nt: TGTGCCAGCAGCCAAACCGGTAAAGCCCTTCAGTTCTTC; CDR3aa: CASSQTGKALQFF
j_gene: TRBJ2-1; d_gene: -; v_gene: TRBV6-4; abundance: -; CDR3nt: TGTGCCAGCAGTGATTTCGCAGGGCTAGGGGGTGAGCAGTTCTTC; CDR3aa: CASSDFAGLGGEQFF
j_gene: TRBJ1-2; d_gene: -; v_gene: TRBV15; abundance: -; CDR3nt: TGTGCCACCAGCAGAGATAGGACCGGCTATGGCTACACCTTC; CDR3aa: CATSRDRTGYGYTF
j_gene: TRBJ2-5; d_gene: TRBD1; v_gene: TRBV19; abundance: -; CDR3nt: TGTGCCAGTAGTAGACGGACAGGGTTTACCCAAGAGACCCAGTACTTC; CDR3aa: CASSRRTGFTQETQYF
j_gene: TRBJ1-1; d_gene: -; v_gene: TRBV7-9; abundance: -; CDR3nt: TGTGCCAGCAGTACGGATTTGAACACTGAAGCTTTCTTT; CDR3aa: CASSTDLNTEAFF
j_gene: TRBJ1-5; d_gene: -; v_gene: TRBV30; abundance: -; CDR3nt: TGTGCCTGGAGTGTACGGGGGGTAGGCAATCAGCCCCAGCATTTT; CDR3aa: CAWSVRGVGNQPQHF
j_gene: TRBJ1-6; d_gene: TRBD1; v_gene: TRBV19; abundance: -; CDR3nt: TGTGCCAGTAGTATAGATCAGGAACAGGGGAGTTCACCCCTCCACTTT; CDR3aa: CASSIDQEQGSSPLHF
j_gene: TRBJ2-3; d_gene: TRBD2; v_gene: TRBV7-8; abundance: -; CDR3nt: TGTGCCAGCAGCTCCTTACAGCGGGAGAGCACAGATACGCAGTATTTT; CDR3aa: CASSSLQRESTDTQYF
j_gene: TRBJ1-3; d_gene: -; v_gene: TRBV12-3/TRBV12-4; abundance: -; CDR3nt: TGTGCCAGCAGTTTCCCAGGGAGGAACACCATATATTTT; CDR3aa: CASSFPGRNTIYF
j_gene: TRBJ2-5; d_gene: TRBD2; v_gene: TRBV6-1; abundance: -; CDR3nt: TGTGCCAGCAGAAAAGAGCCGTATAGCGGGAGGGCCACCTGGGAGACCCAGTACTTC; CDR3aa: CASRKEPYSGRATWETQYF
j_gene: TRBJ2-3; d_gene: TRBD2; v_gene: TRBV25-1; abundance: -; CDR3nt: TGTGCCAGCAGTGAAACCGGACTAGCGGTAGATACGCAGTATTTT; CDR3aa: CASSETGLAVDTQYF
j_gene: TRBJ1-5; d_gene: TRBD1; v_gene: TRBV13; abundance: -; CDR3nt: TGTGCCAGCAGCATCAGACAGGGGGCACCCAATCAGCCCCAGCATTTT; CDR3aa: CASSIRQGAPNQPQHF
j_gene: TRBJ2-1; d_gene: -; v_gene: TRBV10-2; abundance: -; CDR3nt: TGCGCCAGCAGTGGTGGGGGAGTGGTCAATGAGCAGTTCTTC; CDR3aa: CASSGGGVVNEQFF
j_gene: TRBJ1-2; d_gene: -; v_gene: TRBV29-1; abundance: -; CDR3nt: TGCAGCGCATCGGACGGGAGCCCTAACTATGGCTACACCTTC; CDR3aa: CSASDGSPNYGYTF
j_gene: TRBJ2-5; d_gene: -; v_gene: TRBV27; abundance: -; CDR3nt: TGTGCCAGCAGTTTATCAAAATCGTACCAAGAGACCCAGTACTTC; CDR3aa: CASSLSKSYQETQYF
j_gene: TRBJ1-2; d_gene: -; v_gene: TRBV20-1; abundance: -; CDR3nt: TGCAGTGCTAGTAAAGGGGATGGAGGCTACACCTTC; CDR3aa: CSASKGDGGYTF
j_gene: TRBJ2-5; d_gene: TRBD2; v_gene: TRBV7-9; abundance: -; CDR3nt: TGTGCCAGCACTATTGGCCCACTAGCGGGGTACCAAGAGACCCAGTACTTC; CDR3aa: CASTIGPLAGYQETQYF
j_gene: TRBJ2-6; d_gene: -; v_gene: TRBV6-2/TRBV6-3; abundance: -; CDR3nt: TGTGCCAGCAGTGCCCAGAGAGTTACTTGGGCCAACGTCCTGACTTTC; CDR3aa: CASSAQRVTWANVLTF
j_gene: TRBJ2-5; d_gene: -; v_gene: TRBV7-9; abundance: -; CDR3nt: TGTGCCAGCAGCTCTGCGACTGGAAAGTACTTC; CDR3aa: CASSSATGKYF
j_gene: TRBJ2-1; d_gene: -; v_gene: TRBV27; abundance: -; CDR3nt: TGTGCCAGCAGTTTAATCCGGGGGAACAATGAGCAGTTCTTC; CDR3aa: CASSLIRGNNEQFF
j_gene: TRBJ2-3; d_gene: TRBD2; v_gene: TRBV6-1; abundance: -; CDR3nt: TGTGCCAGCAGTGCTACTCGGGGAGGGACAGATACGCAGTATTTT; CDR3aa: CASSATRGGTDTQYF
j_gene: TRBJ2-1; d_gene: TRBD2; v_gene: TRBV9; abundance: -; CDR3nt: TGTGCCAGCAGCGTTAGCGGGACATCCTACAATGAGCAGTTCTTC; CDR3aa: CASSVSGTSYNEQFF
j_gene: TRBJ2-3; d_gene: TRBD1; v_gene: TRBV19; abundance: -; CDR3nt: TGTGCCAGTACAGTTCAGAACCAGGGGGTGGATACGCAGTATTTT; CDR3aa: CASTVQNQGVDTQYF
j_gene: TRBJ2-1; d_gene: -; v_gene: TRBV4-1; abundance: -; CDR3nt: TGCGCCAGCAGCAGGGAGCGGGCGTATGAGCAGTTCTTC; CDR3aa: CASSRERAYEQFF
j_gene: TRBJ2-3; d_gene: -; v_gene: TRBV4-2; abundance: -; CDR3nt: TGTGCCAGCAGCCAACTCGATAGCGAGCATGCACAGTATTTT; CDR3aa: CASSQLDSEHAQYF
j_gene: TRBJ2-5; d_gene: TRBD1; v_gene: TRBV11-2; abundance: -; CDR3nt: TGTGCCAGCAGCCAGGGGGACAGCCCACAAGAGACCCAGTACTTC; CDR3aa: CASSQGDSPQETQYF
j_gene: TRBJ1-1; d_gene: -; v_gene: TRBV7-6; abundance: few; CDR3nt: TGTGCCAGCAGCTTTAGGCGGGACACTGAAGCTTTCTTT; CDR3aa: CASSFRRDTEAFF
j_gene: TRBJ2-5; d_gene: -; v_gene: TRBV7-9; abundance: once; CDR3nt: TGTGCCAGCAGTTCCACCAGTTATGTGACAGGAAGACAAGAGACCCAGTACTTC; CDR3aa: CASSSTSYVTGRQETQYF
j_gene: TRBJ1-1; d_gene: -; v_gene: TRBV4-2; abundance: -; CDR3nt: TGTGCCAGCAGCCAAAGGGGAATATTGAACACTGAAGCTTTCTTT; CDR3aa: CASSQRGILNTEAFF
j_gene: TRBJ1-2; d_gene: -; v_gene: TRBV5-6; abundance: -; CDR3nt: TGTGCCAGCAAGCTTGGGGCAGGGAGGGTAGTCTACACCTTC; CDR3aa: CASKLGAGRVVYTF